This T cell receptor (beta chain) derives from a study of T cells in Graves' hyperthyroidism and ophthalmopathy. About the research overall: Peripheral blood was taken when the disease was first diagnosed, before any treatment began. Study conclusions and caveats: In the blood, most expanded thyroid clonotypes above 0.001 appeared as well.

This clonotype appeared many times. Antigen: not known. Authors of the study amplified TCR beta CDR3 regions from RNA transcripts. Carried out on the TCR CDR3, a first-round RT-PCR used the HTBI primer set. TCRdb passed the multiplex PCR reads through MiXCR, listing each CDR3 protein once. The sample has 700,000 or so distinct CDR3 sequences; less than 20% are singletons. Hyperthyroidism had been newly diagnosed in patients aged 18 to 65, and its duration was under 2 months. V shed 6 bases and J shed 11 bases, with 11 bases lying between them. Germline CDR1 and CDR2: MNHEY and SVGEGT. The CDR3 spans 11 residues.

The TCR was taken from a man aged 18 to 35 with Graves' hyperthyroidism. Sample: blood. The chain couples TRBV6-2 or TRBV6-3 to TRBJ1-5; D unresolved. The CDR3 bases are TGTGCCAGCAGCCACGGTGAGACCCAGCATTTT. Amino acid sequence: CASSHGETQHF.